Listed below are T cell receptor beta chains from one sample, sequenced in a study of blood T cell repertoires in COVID-19. Profiled with immunoSEQ multiplex PCR; TCRdb holds only in-frame clones, not every one. The profile shows about 97,000 clones, just over 90% of them singletons. The source material was peripheral blood. The receptors come from a man aged 60 to 75 with acute or convalescent COVID-19. CDR3s include the opening cysteine and the closing phenylalanine or tryptophan. The D gene is left open where the match is weak. Size is omitted from some rows. Given values are once, few, many or a class for expanded clones.

TRBD1	TRBJ1-2	once	TRBV13	CASSLRQGNYGYTF	TGTGCCAGCAGCTTACGACAGGGTAACTATGGCTACACCTTC
.	TRBJ1-6	few	TRBV5-5	CASSFGSSSPLHF	TGTGCCAGCAGCTTCGGGTCTAGTTCACCCCTCCACTTT
.	TRBJ2-1	.	TRBV5-1	CASSLGGGDYNEQFF	TGCGCCAGCAGCTTGGGTGGGGGCGATTACAATGAGCAGTTCTTC
TRBD2	TRBJ2-1	.	TRBV5-4	CASRVSGGSYNEQFF	TGTGCCAGCAGGGTCAGCGGGGGTAGCTACAATGAGCAGTTCTTC
.	TRBJ1-2	.	TRBV27	CASSLAVSGVYGYTF	TGTGCCAGCAGTTTAGCTGTATCGGGGGTGTATGGCTACACCTTC
.	TRBJ1-3	.	TRBV6-6	CASIHGRTDRNTIYF	TGTGCCAGCATCCATGGGCGGACAGATAGAAACACCATATATTTT
.	TRBJ1-1	.	TRBV18	CASSPVEGGPKTEAFF	TGTGCCAGCTCACCGGTGGAGGGAGGCCCGAAGACTGAAGCTTTCTTT
.	TRBJ1-3	.	TRBV6-5	CASSPSRSSGNTIYF	TGTGCCAGCAGCCCCTCCAGAAGCTCTGGAAACACCATATATTTT
.	TRBJ1-3	.	TRBV6-5	CASRDRGGSGNTIYF	TGTGCCAGCAGGGATCGGGGAGGATCTGGAAACACCATATATTTT
.	TRBJ1-1	.	TRBV3-1/TRBV3-2	CASSQGDIGRAFF	TGTGCCAGCAGCCAGGGGGACATCGGGCGAGCTTTCTTT
.	TRBJ1-5	.	TRBV7-9	CASSRPGGEPQHF	TGTGCCAGCAGCCGCCCGGGGGGAGAGCCCCAGCATTTT
TRBD1	TRBJ2-5	.	TRBV5-1	CASRPGQGARETQYF	TGCGCCAGCAGACCAGGACAGGGGGCAAGGGAGACCCAGTACTTC
.	TRBJ2-3	once	TRBV5-1	CASSLDLGTDTQYF	TGCGCCAGCAGCTTGGATCTAGGCACAGATACGCAGTATTTT
.	TRBJ1-2	once	TRBV5-4	CASSLTDYGYTF	TGTGCCAGCAGCTTGACGGACTATGGCTACACCTTC
TRBD1	TRBJ1-2	.	TRBV18	CASSEGQGAEGYTF	TGTGCCAGCTCCGAGGGACAGGGGGCTGAAGGCTACACCTTC
.	TRBJ1-2	.	TRBV30	CACAFGILTSNYGYTF	TGTGCCTGCGCCTTCGGGATACTAACATCTAACTATGGCTACACCTTC
TRBD2	TRBJ2-1	.	TRBV7-2	CASSPARTSGVYNEQFF	TGTGCCAGCAGCCCCGCACGGACTAGCGGGGTTTACAATGAGCAGTTCTTC
.	TRBJ1-1	.	TRBV7-8	CASTRSLNTEAFF	TGTGCCAGCACCAGAAGTTTAAACACTGAAGCTTTCTTT
.	TRBJ1-2	.	TRBV11-2	CASSHPPWRKNYGYTF	TGTGCCAGCAGCCACCCACCCTGGCGGAAGAACTATGGCTACACCTTC
.	TRBJ1-5	.	TRBV4-1	CASSQGTSGSNQPQHF	TGCGCCAGCAGCCAGGGGACAAGTGGGAGCAATCAGCCCCAGCATTTT
.	TRBJ2-3	.	TRBV6-1	CASSEQTGLPTQYF	TGTGCCAGCAGTGAACAGACAGGCCTACCTACGCAGTATTTT
.	TRBJ1-1	once	TRBV5-1	CASSIEPGHLNTEAFF	TGCGCCAGCAGCATCGAACCGGGACACCTGAACACTGAAGCTTTCTTT
TRBD1	TRBJ1-2	.	TRBV3-1/TRBV3-2	CASLDRGNGYTF	TGTGCCAGCCTAGACAGGGGGAATGGCTACACCTTC
.	TRBJ1-6	.	TRBV11-2	CASSLRSYNSPLHF	TGTGCCAGCAGCCTTAGGAGTTATAATTCACCCCTCCACTTT
.	TRBJ1-3	.	TRBV27	CASREETASGNTIYF	TGTGCCAGCAGGGAAGAGACTGCCTCTGGAAACACCATATATTTT
.	TRBJ2-2	.	TRBV19	CASSPIPGQPNTGELFF	TGTGCCAGTAGTCCAATCCCAGGACAGCCGAACACCGGGGAGCTGTTTTTT
.	TRBJ1-4	.	TRBV27	CASSFVEQAGKLFF	TGTGCCAGCAGTTTTGTGGAACAGGCCGGAAAACTGTTTTTT
.	TRBJ1-1	once	TRBV12-5	CASGPGQNTEAFF	TGTGCTAGTGGTCCCGGACAGAACACTGAAGCTTTCTTT
TRBD1	TRBJ1-1	.	TRBV9	CASSTGTGGTEAFF	TGTGCCAGCAGCACCGGGACAGGGGGCACTGAAGCTTTCTTT
TRBD1	TRBJ1-2	.	TRBV6-6	CASSPPGQTRGYTF	TGTGCCAGCAGTCCGCCGGGACAGACTCGTGGCTACACCTTC
TRBD1	TRBJ1-3	.	TRBV3-1/TRBV3-2	CASSPTGRGNTIYF	TGTGCCAGCAGCCCGACAGGGAGAGGAAACACCATATATTTT
TRBD1	TRBJ1-2	.	TRBV6-2/TRBV6-3	CASSYTPGTGGSDGYTF	TGTGCCAGCAGTTACACTCCCGGTACAGGGGGCTCGGATGGCTACACCTTC
TRBD2	TRBJ2-1	.	TRBV5-1	CASRVGTSGTNEQFF	TGCGCCAGCAGGGTCGGGACTAGCGGGACAAATGAGCAGTTCTTC
TRBD1	TRBJ2-2	once	TRBV4-2	CASSQGGQVGELFF	TGTGCCAGCAGCCAAGGGGGACAGGTCGGGGAGCTGTTTTTT
.	TRBJ2-2	few	TRBV6-1	CASSDSLGGTGELFF	TGTGCCAGCAGTGATTCTTTGGGGGGAACCGGGGAGCTGTTTTTT
TRBD1	TRBJ1-5	.	TRBV5-1	CASSPGTGGGNQPQHF	TGCGCCAGCAGCCCAGGGACAGGGGGTGGCAATCAGCCCCAGCATTTT
.	TRBJ2-1	.	TRBV7-2	CASSPRAATSSSYNEQFF	TGTGCCAGCAGCCCCCGAGCGGCTACGTCATCGTCCTACAATGAGCAGTTCTTC
TRBD1	TRBJ1-5	.	TRBV2	CASSSTGGEQPQHF	TGTGCCAGCAGCTCCACAGGGGGCGAACAGCCCCAGCATTTT
.	TRBJ2-5	.	TRBV12-5	CASGSITGTQETQYF	TGTGCTAGTGGTTCGATTACCGGGACACAAGAGACCCAGTACTTC
TRBD2	TRBJ2-1	.	TRBV30	CAWSPGLAGINEQFF	TGTGCCTGGAGCCCCGGACTAGCGGGGATAAATGAGCAGTTCTTC
.	TRBJ1-4	.	TRBV12-3/TRBV12-4	CASTPTGGEKLFF	TGTGCCAGCACACCGACGGGTGGGGAAAAACTGTTTTTT
.	TRBJ1-3	.	TRBV11-1	CASSFDRGNTIYF	TGTGCCAGCAGCTTCGACAGGGGAAACACCATATATTTT
TRBD1	TRBJ1-1	.	TRBV18	CASSPVGTANTEAFF	TGTGCCAGCTCACCGGTCGGGACAGCGAACACTGAAGCTTTCTTT
.	TRBJ1-2	.	TRBV5-1	CASSLDRTGYTF	TGCGCCAGCAGCTTAGACAGAACTGGCTACACCTTC
.	TRBJ1-6	.	TRBV6-5	CASRQGSDNSPLHF	TGTGCCAGCAGGCAGGGATCAGACAATTCACCCCTCCACTTT
.	TRBJ1-3	.	TRBV19	CASTLNPRPGGNTIYF	TGTGCCAGTACCCTGAACCCACGGCCGGGAGGAAACACCATATATTTT
TRBD1	TRBJ1-2	.	TRBV11-2	CASSFADRGVDGYTF	TGTGCCAGCAGCTTCGCGGACAGGGGAGTGGATGGCTACACCTTC
.	TRBJ1-2	.	TRBV7-9	CASSSTTPGYTF	TGTGCCAGCAGCTCCACAACCCCTGGCTACACCTTC
TRBD1	TRBJ1-4	.	TRBV18	CASSPRRQGIGEKLFF	TGTGCCAGCTCACCACGGCGACAGGGGATCGGAGAAAAACTGTTTTTT
TRBD2	TRBJ2-1	.	TRBV6-1	CASSEVGGGAPNEQFF	TGTGCCAGCAGTGAAGTAGGCGGGGGGGCCCCCAATGAGCAGTTCTTC